The 3 T cell receptor beta chains given below trace back to one sample, sequenced in a study of T-cell memory formation after mild COVID-19. TCRdb reanalysed the 5' RACE reads using MiXCR and keeps one entry per CDR3 protein. The sample holds 300,000 to 400,000 distinct CDR3 sequences, around 30% seen once. The material sequenced was PBMCs or a T cell subset sorted from them (not recorded which). These TCRs come from an adult woman who had mild COVID-19 (a few samples of this study predate the infection). Cell type and time point are not known.

This clonotype was detected a few times. The genes are TRBV4-1 and TRBJ2-1; D uncertain. CDR1 is MGHRA and CDR2 is YSYEKL in the germline V gene. Trimming stripped 4 bases from V and 1 base from J, with 11 bases between. There are 15 residues in the CDR3. The CDR3 region has the DNA TGCGCCAGCAGCCCGAGCTTCAGGTCCTACAATGAGCAGTTCTTC. The encoded protein is CASSPSFRSYNEQFF.

V is TRBV27 and J is TRBJ2-7, with TRBD1 matching over 10 bases. J gave up 4 bases and V 6 bases, and 9 bases lay outside the gene matches. Germline V gene sequence: CDR1 MNHEY, CDR2 SMNVEV (reference sequence). The CDR3 totals 15 residues. Here the CDR3 DNA reads TGTGCCAGCAGCTTCTGGGGACAGGGGCGGTACGAGCAGTACTTC. Amino acid sequence: CASSFWGQGRYEQYF.

The genes are TRBV21-1 and TRBJ1-4. TRBV21-1 is assigned pseudogene status. The CDR3 extends over 19 amino acids. The CDR3 coding sequence is TGTGCCAGCAGCAAAGCCGGGGGGGGACTCCTTCGGTGGTTGGAAAAACTGTTTTTT. Its protein is CASSKAGGGLLRWLEKLFF.